The 14 T cell receptor beta chains given below trace back to one sample, sequenced in a study of OX40 agonist ivuxolimab in advanced cancers. The table came from immunoSEQ multiplex PCR; TCRdb's copy has only in-frame clones and leaves some out. This sample has 50,000 to 60,000 clones, with 75% to 90% found just once. The input for sequencing was CD4+ or CD8+ T cells sorted from blood, taken in a trial of the OX40 agonist ivuxolimab. The receptor source for this set is an adult with an advanced solid tumor such as melanoma, head and neck, liver or kidney cancer.

The gene calls are TRBV11-2 and TRBJ2-7; D gene ambiguous. This CDR3 has 14 residues. V was trimmed by 3 bases and J by 2 bases, leaving 11 bases between them. The V gene's germline CDR1 is SGHAT and CDR2 FQNNGV. This chain's CDR3 is CASSFGLSAYEQYF. As DNA, the CDR3 is TGTGCCAGCAGCTTCGGGTTAAGTGCCTACGAGCAGTACTTC.

The gene calls are TRBV30 and TRBJ2-2, with D possibly being TRBD1 (6 bases). Germline values: CDR1 GTSNPN, CDR2 SVGIG (reference sequence). The CDR3 has 14 amino acids. Trimming left V 5 bases short and J 3 bases short, with 13 bases between. The CDR3 loop is CAWLYRVDTGELFF. The CDR3 nucleotides are TGTGCCTGGCTATACAGGGTGGACACCGGGGAGCTGTTTTTT.

The chain links TRBV10-2 to TRBJ2-1, with D tentatively TRBD1 (5 bases). Germline loops: CDR1 WSHSY, CDR2 SAAADI. The CDR3 spans 15 residues. The germline V and J ends were trimmed by 0 bases and 4 bases, with 10 bases remaining between them. The CDR3 protein is CASSESDTGYNEQFF. Here the CDR3 DNA reads TGCGCCAGCAGTGAGTCGGATACAGGTTACAATGAGCAGTTCTTC.

This chain connects TRBV5-1 to TRBJ1-5; D may be TRBD1 (5 bases). From germline, CDR1 is SGHRS and CDR2 YFSETQ. The CDR3 sequence is 14 residues long. V was cut by 4 bases and J by 1 base, with 9 bases left in between. The CDR3 DNA sequence: TGCGCCAGCAGCCCTACAGGAAGCAATCAGCCCCAGCATTTT. Translating it yields CASSPTGSNQPQHF.

The V and J genes are TRBV4-1 and TRBJ1-2; no firm D call. The CDR3 consists of 14 residues. V lost 0 bases and J 3 bases, leaving 8 bases between the germline ends. Looked up from germline, CDR1 is MGHRA and CDR2 is YSYEKL. The CDR3 bases are TGCGCCAGCAGCCAAGACGCAGGTGACTATGGCTACACCTTC. Its translation: CASSQDAGDYGYTF.

The V gene is TRBV11-1, the J gene TRBJ2-3; D is perhaps TRBD2 (6 bases). V was clipped by 5 bases and J by 4 bases, with 16 bases between them. CDR3 length equals 15 residues. Germline CDR1 and CDR2: SGHAT and FQDESV (reference sequence). CDR3 DNA sequence: TGTGCCAGCAGCGGGGATGGGGGGATCGCAGATACGCAGTATTTT. This codes for CASSGDGGIADTQYF.

The chain uses TRBV20-1 and TRBJ1-2, with D uncertain. The CDR3 contains 11 residues. With 6 bases removed from V and 3 bases from J, the gap between germline ends came to 8 bases. Germline V CDR1 and CDR2: DFQATT, SNEGSKA (reference sequence). The CDR3 nucleotides are TGCAGTGCCCCCGACGACTATGGCTACACCTTC. Translating gives CSAPDDYGYTF.

This sequence joins TRBV2 and TRBJ2-1; TRBD2 is a possible D gene (6 bases). Trimming shortened V by 4 bases and J by 0 bases, and 13 bases separated the two germline ends. Germline V gives CDR1 SNHLY, CDR2 FYNNEI. There are 16 residues in the CDR3. The DNA for the CDR3 is TGTGCCAGCAGTGGGGCGGGACGGAGCTCCTACAATGAGCAGTTCTTC. Translated, it gives CASSGAGRSSYNEQFF.

Concerning this clone itself: A read error may produce the germline difference seen at one junction end. This chain joins TRBV5-6 and TRBJ2-2; D is uncertain. The CDR3 has 15 residues. Germline CDR1 and CDR2: SGHDT and YYEEEE. The CDR3, as DNA: TGTGCCAGCAGCTTGGGTACTGGATACACCAGGGAGCTGTTTTTT. It translates to CASSLGTGYTRELFF.

The chain uses TRBV7-2 and TRBJ2-7; no firm D call. Trimming pared 5 bases from V and 2 bases from J, leaving 10 bases between. Germline CDR1 is SGHTA and CDR2 is FQGNSA. The CDR3 is 13 amino acids. DNA of the CDR3: TGTGCCAGCAGCCAGTTCGGACCCTACGAGCAGTACTTC. This sequence encodes CASSQFGPYEQYF.

The DNA for the CDR3 is TGTGCCAGCAGTTCAAAACTTCCAGTCTACGAGCAGTACTTC. Translation: CASSSKLPVYEQYF. V gene TRBV27 combines with J gene TRBJ2-7; D remains ambiguous. There are 14 residues in the CDR3. Trimming shortened V by 4 bases and J by 3 bases, and 13 bases separated the two germline ends. Germline V gives CDR1 MNHEY, CDR2 SMNVEV (reference sequence).

This clone was detected many times. V and J are TRBV4-1 and TRBJ2-1, with 9 bases fitting TRBD1. Germline V gene lookup returns CDR1 MGHRA and CDR2 YSYEKL. Trimming removed 0 bases from V and 7 bases from J; junction bases left unmatched: 10. The CDR3 is 17 residues long. The CDR3 DNA reads TGCGCCAGCAGCCAAGATGTCGGGACAGGGTTCACAAATGAGCAGTTCTTC. This sequence encodes CASSQDVGTGFTNEQFF.

The chain uses TRBV30 and TRBJ1-5; D not resolved. Germline values: CDR1 GTSNPN, CDR2 SVGIG (reference sequence). The CDR3 has 13 amino acids. Trimming took 4 bases from V and 4 from J, leaving 11 bases between them. CDR3 nucleotide sequence: TGTGCCTGGACCACACAACAGAATCAGCCCCAGCATTTT. Translation gives CAWTTQQNQPQHF.

This clone showed up just once. This chain connects TRBV21-1 to TRBJ1-6; the table's D call, TRBD1, has no DNA check behind it. TRBV21-1 is a listed pseudogene. The CDR3 runs 18 residues. CDR3 sequence reads: CASSRKGPGTGYNSPLHF. For the CDR3, the DNA is TGTGCCAGCAGCAGAAAGGGGCCTGGGACAGGGTACAATTCACCCCTCCACTTT.